This T cell receptor (beta chain) derives from a study of CXCR3-negative and CXCR3-positive naive CD8 T cells. Study results and caveats: Partial loss of CXCR3 expression followed cryopreservation; most assays used fresh PBMCs. CXCR3-negative naive cells had less hydrophobic TRB CDR3s than did CXCR3-positive naive cells.

As regards this clonotype: The antigen remains unidentified.

The TRB libraries of cDNA were built by UMI-labeled 5' RACE. TCRdb reprocessed the 5' RACE reads, with one entry per CDR3 protein and no DNA. The sample totals under 50,000 distinct CDR3 sequences. Every CD8+ T cell subset underwent triplicate sorting at around 280,000 cells apiece. The germline V gene encodes CDR1 MNHEY and CDR2 SVGAGI. This CDR3 comprises 13 residues. The chain links TRBV6-5 to TRBJ2-1; TCRdb returns TRBD1, unconfirmable since there is no DNA. This clonotype was obtained from a human donor in good health. Some clones in this sample may be carry-over from other donors' samples. Sequenced material: naive CXCR3- CD8+ T cells from blood. Subset given: CD45RO-CCR7+CD27+CD95- naive CD8+ T cells lacking CXCR3 (TNR3-). CDR3 region: CASTPGPYNEQFF.